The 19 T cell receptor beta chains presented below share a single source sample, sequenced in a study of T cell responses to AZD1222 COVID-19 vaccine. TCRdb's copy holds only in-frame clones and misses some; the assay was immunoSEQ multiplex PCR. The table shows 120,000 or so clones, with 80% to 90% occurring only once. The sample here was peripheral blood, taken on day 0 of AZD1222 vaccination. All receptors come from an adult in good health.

For the CDR3, the DNA is TGTGCCAGCAGTGAATACCCTCTGGCGGCGGGACTGCTATACTACGAGCAGTACTTC. It is translated as CASSEYPLAAGLLYYEQYF. The J gene is TRBJ2-7, the V gene TRBV6-1; tentatively, D is TRBD2 (6 bases). This CDR3 comprises 19 residues. V lost 2 bases and J 3 bases, leaving 26 bases between the germline ends. Per the germline V gene, CDR1 is MNHNS and CDR2 is SASEGT.

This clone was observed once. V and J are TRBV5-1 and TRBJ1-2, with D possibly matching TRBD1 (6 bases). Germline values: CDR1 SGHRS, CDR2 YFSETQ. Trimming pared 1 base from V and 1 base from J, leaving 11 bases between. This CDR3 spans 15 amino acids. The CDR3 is CASSLSPGDNYGYTF. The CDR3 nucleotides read TGCGCCAGCAGCTTGTCGCCAGGGGATAACTATGGCTACACCTTC.

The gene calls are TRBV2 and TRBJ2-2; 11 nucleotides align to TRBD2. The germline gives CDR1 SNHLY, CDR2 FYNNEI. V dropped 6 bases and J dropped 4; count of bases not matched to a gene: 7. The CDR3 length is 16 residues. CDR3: CASSVLAGDSTGELFF. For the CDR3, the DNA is TGTGCCAGCAGCGTACTAGCGGGGGATTCCACCGGGGAGCTGTTTTTT.

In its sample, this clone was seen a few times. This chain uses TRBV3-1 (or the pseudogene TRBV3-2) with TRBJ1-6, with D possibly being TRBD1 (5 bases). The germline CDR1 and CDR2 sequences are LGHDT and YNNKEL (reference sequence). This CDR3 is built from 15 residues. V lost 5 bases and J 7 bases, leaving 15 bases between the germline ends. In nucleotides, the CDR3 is TGTGCCAGCAGCGAGAGATGGGGGGGGAATTCACCCCTCCACTTT. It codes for CASSERWGGNSPLHF.

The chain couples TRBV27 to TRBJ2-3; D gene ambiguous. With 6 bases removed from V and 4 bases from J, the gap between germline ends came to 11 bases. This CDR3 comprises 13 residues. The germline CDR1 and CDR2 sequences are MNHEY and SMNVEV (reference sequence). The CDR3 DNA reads TGTGCCAGCAGACCCAATCCGGCAGATACGCAGTATTTT. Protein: CASRPNPADTQYF.

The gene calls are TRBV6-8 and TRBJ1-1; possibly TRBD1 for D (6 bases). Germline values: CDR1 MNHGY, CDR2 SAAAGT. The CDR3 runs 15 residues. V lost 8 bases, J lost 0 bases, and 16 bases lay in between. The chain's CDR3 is CASRGGPALNTEAFF. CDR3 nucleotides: TGTGCCAGCCGGGGGGGGCCAGCTTTGAACACTGAAGCTTTCTTT.

CDR3 in DNA: TGCGCCAGCAGCCAAGTAGCAGGGTTAGATCTTCTCTATAATTCACCCCTCCACTTT. This encodes CASSQVAGLDLLYNSPLHF. The chain couples TRBV4-3 to TRBJ1-6, with D perhaps matching TRBD1 (5 bases). V was clipped by 1 base and J by 3 bases, with 19 bases between them. CDR1 is LGHNA, CDR2 YSLEER, per germline. This CDR3 is built from 19 residues.

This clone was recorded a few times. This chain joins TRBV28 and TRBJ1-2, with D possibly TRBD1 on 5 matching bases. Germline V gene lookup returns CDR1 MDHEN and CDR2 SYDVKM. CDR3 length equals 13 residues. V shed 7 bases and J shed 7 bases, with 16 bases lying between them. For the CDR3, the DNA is TGTGCCAGCAACGGGGGAACGGAGAGTGGCTACACCTTC. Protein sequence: CASNGGTESGYTF.

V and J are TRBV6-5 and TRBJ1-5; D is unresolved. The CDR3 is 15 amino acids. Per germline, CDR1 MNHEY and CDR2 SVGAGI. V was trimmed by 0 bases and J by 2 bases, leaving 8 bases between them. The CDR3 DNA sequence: TGTGCCAGCAGTTACTCCGGGAAGGGCAATCAGCCCCAGCATTTT. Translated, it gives CASSYSGKGNQPQHF.

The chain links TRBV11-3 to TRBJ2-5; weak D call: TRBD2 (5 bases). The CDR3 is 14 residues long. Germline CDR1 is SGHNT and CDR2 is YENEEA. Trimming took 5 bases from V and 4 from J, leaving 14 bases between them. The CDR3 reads CASSGILEVETQYF. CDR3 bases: TGTGCCAGCAGCGGAATACTAGAAGTAGAGACCCAGTACTTC.

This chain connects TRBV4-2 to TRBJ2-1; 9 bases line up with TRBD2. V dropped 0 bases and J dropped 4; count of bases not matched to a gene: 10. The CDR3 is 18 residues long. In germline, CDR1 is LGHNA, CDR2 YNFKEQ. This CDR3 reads CASSQDPRSSGVYNEQFF. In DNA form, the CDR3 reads TGTGCCAGCAGCCAAGATCCCCGGTCTAGCGGGGTATACAATGAGCAGTTCTTC.

Here the CDR3 reads CATKKGSGVGNEKLFF. CDR3 sequence (DNA): TGCGCCACCAAAAAGGGGTCCGGGGTCGGTAATGAAAAACTGTTTTTT. The chain carries TRBV10-2 and TRBJ1-4, with TRBD1 as a possible D gene (5 bases). The CDR3 totals 16 residues. The germline V and J ends were trimmed by 10 bases and 4 bases, with 22 bases remaining between them. Germline CDR1 WSHSY, CDR2 SAAADI.

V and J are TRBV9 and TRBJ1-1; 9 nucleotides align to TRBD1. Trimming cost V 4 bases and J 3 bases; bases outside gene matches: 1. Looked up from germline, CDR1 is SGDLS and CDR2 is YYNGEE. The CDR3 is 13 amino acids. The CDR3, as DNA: TGTGCCAGCAGCCGACAGGGGGACACTGAAGCTTTCTTT. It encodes CASSRQGDTEAFF. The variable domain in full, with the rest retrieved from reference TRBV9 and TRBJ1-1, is DSGVTQTPKHLITATGQRVTLRCSPRSGDLSVYWYQQSLDQGLQFLIQYYNGEERAKGNILERFSAQQFPDLHSELNLSSLELGDSALYFCASSRQGDTEAFFGQGTRLTVV.

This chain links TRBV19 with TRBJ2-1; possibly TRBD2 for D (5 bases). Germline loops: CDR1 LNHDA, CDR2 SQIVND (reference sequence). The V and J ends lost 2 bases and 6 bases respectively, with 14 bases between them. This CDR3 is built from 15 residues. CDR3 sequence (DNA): TGTGCCAGTAGTATACCCCTAGCCTTGGTCAATGAGCAGTTCTTC. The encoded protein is CASSIPLALVNEQFF.

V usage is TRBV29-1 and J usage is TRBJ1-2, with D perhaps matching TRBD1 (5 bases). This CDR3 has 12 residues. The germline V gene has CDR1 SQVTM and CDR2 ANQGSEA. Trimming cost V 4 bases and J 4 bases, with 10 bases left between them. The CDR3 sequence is CSVGGGGYGYTF. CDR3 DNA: TGCAGCGTTGGGGGCGGGGGCTATGGCTACACCTTC.

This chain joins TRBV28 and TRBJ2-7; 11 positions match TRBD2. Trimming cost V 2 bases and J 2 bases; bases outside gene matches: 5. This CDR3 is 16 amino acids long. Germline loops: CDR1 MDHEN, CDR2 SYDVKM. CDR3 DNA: TGTGCCAGCAGTTTACGGGCTAGCGGGAGGACCTACGAGCAGTACTTC. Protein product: CASSLRASGRTYEQYF.

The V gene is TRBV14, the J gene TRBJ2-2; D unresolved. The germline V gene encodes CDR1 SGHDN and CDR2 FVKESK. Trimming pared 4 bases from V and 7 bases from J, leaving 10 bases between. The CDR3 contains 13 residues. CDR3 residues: CASSPFRDGELFF. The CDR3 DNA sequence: TGTGCCAGCAGCCCATTTAGGGACGGGGAGCTGTTTTTT.

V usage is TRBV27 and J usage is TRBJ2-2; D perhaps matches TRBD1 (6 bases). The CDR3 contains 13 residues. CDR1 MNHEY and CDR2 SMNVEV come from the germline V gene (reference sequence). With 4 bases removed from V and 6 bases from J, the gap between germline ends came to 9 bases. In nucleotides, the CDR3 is TGTGCCAGCAGTTCCAGGGGTCCCGGGGAGCTGTTTTTT. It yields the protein CASSSRGPGELFF.

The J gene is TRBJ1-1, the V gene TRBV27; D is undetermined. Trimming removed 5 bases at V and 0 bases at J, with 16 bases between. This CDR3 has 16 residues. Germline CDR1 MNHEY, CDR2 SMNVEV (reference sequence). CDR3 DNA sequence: TGTGCCAGCAGTGCAACCGCCACGTTTATGAACACTGAAGCTTTCTTT. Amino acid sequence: CASSATATFMNTEAFF.